This T cell receptor beta chain was sequenced during a study of cytomegalovirus exposure and HLA in healthy donors. This clone was counted at least ten times. As yet, its antigen is unknown. Study observations and caveats: Later work showed greater clonal expansion in HLA-associated TCR beta chains than in equally common others. Later genetic work tied a missense DCLRE1C variant to beta-chain V and J trimming. A later analysis appeared to link common viral pathogens to several of the most significant clusters.

Germline CDR1 reads SNHLY; CDR2 reads FYNNEI. The CDR3 has 10 amino acids. The V and J ends lost 8 bases and 7 bases respectively, with 8 bases between them. Primers included in the PCR were 60 Vbeta and 13 Jbeta primers. Profiling relied on immunoSEQ multiplex PCR, and the TCRdb table lists in-frame clones only, not all of them. The repertoire holds some 110,000 clones, approximately 73% seen once, with approximately 4.3% in the top ten. This TCR was recovered from a man aged 55 to 70 in good health and CMV-seropositive. This sequence joins TRBV2 and TRBJ2-5, with D possibly TRBD2 on 6 matching bases. The sample comprised PBMCs. As DNA, the CDR3 is TGTGCCAGCGGGGGAGGGACCCAGTACTTC. Translation: CASGGGTQYF.